This TCR beta chain stems from a study of cytomegalovirus exposure and HLA in healthy donors. With 60 Vbeta and 13 Jbeta primers, the PCR was carried out. TCRdb keeps only in-frame clones here, not all; method: immunoSEQ multiplex PCR. The repertoire holds more than 150,000 clones, with around 80% as singletons. A word on this clone: As yet, its antigen is unknown.

Broader study findings: Later analysis indicated greater clonal expansion among HLA-associated TCR beta chains than among equally common other chains.

Germline V gene lookup returns CDR1 SGDLS and CDR2 YYNGEE. V dropped 0 bases and J dropped 0 bases, with 10 bases sitting between them. The CDR3 loop spans 15 amino acids. The sequence was collected from a woman aged 18-29 years in good health and CMV-seronegative. Sequencing was performed on PBMCs. This chain links TRBV9 with TRBJ2-7, with a weak D call TRBD1 (5 bases). CDR3 loop: CASSVGGRSSYEQYF. For the CDR3, the DNA is TGTGCCAGCAGCGTAGGGGGCAGGAGCTCCTACGAGCAGTACTTC.